Listed below are T cell receptor beta chains from one sample, sequenced in a study of blood T cell repertoires in COVID-19. TCRdb keeps only in-frame clones here, not all; method: immunoSEQ multiplex PCR. The sample contains a few hundred thousand clones, under 85% of which appear only once. Source material: peripheral blood. The receptor source for this set is a human donor with COVID-19, enrolled during active disease. The donor label of this sample is uncertain. CDR3s include the opening cysteine and the closing phenylalanine or tryptophan. A D gene is named only where the DNA matches it firmly. Clone size is shown for a subset of rows, as once, few, many or a class of expanded clone.

cdr3_aa: CSAGQGLAGYTF
cdr3_nt: TGCAGCGCTGGACAGGGCCTGGCTGGCTACACCTTC
v_call: TRBV29-1
d_call: TRBD1
clone_size: few
j_call: TRBJ1-2

cdr3_aa: CASSRQGGADTQYF
cdr3_nt: TGTGCCAGTTCAAGACAGGGCGGGGCAGATACGCAGTATTTT
v_call: TRBV19
d_call: NA
clone_size: NA
j_call: TRBJ2-3

cdr3_aa: CASSEWGDFEKLFF
cdr3_nt: TGTGCCAGCTCAGAGTGGGGGGATTTTGAAAAACTGTTTTTT
v_call: TRBV27
d_call: NA
clone_size: once
j_call: TRBJ1-4

cdr3_aa: CASSFGQVRDYGYTF
cdr3_nt: TGTGCCAGCAGTTTCGGACAGGTTCGAGACTATGGCTACACCTTC
v_call: TRBV6-5
d_call: TRBD1
clone_size: NA
j_call: TRBJ1-2

cdr3_aa: CASSPEQGYEKLFF
cdr3_nt: TGCGCCAGCAGCCCTGAACAGGGTTACGAAAAACTGTTTTTT
v_call: TRBV4-3
d_call: NA
clone_size: few
j_call: TRBJ1-4

cdr3_aa: CASSPPSTRLNTEAFF
cdr3_nt: TGTGCCAGCAGTCCCCCCTCGACCAGGCTGAACACTGAAGCTTTCTTT
v_call: TRBV28
d_call: NA
clone_size: NA
j_call: TRBJ1-1

cdr3_aa: CASRGAWSNTEAFF
cdr3_nt: TGTGCCAGCAGGGGGGCTTGGTCGAACACTGAAGCTTTCTTT
v_call: TRBV14
d_call: NA
clone_size: NA
j_call: TRBJ1-1

cdr3_aa: CASRPQGQQLVYEQYF
cdr3_nt: TGTGCCAGCAGGCCCCAGGGTCAGCAGCTCGTGTACGAGCAGTACTTC
v_call: TRBV28
d_call: NA
clone_size: once
j_call: TRBJ2-7

cdr3_aa: CAWTQGGDTQYF
cdr3_nt: TGTGCCTGGACTCAGGGGGGCGATACGCAGTATTTT
v_call: TRBV30
d_call: NA
clone_size: NA
j_call: TRBJ2-3

cdr3_aa: CASSQSYGSDEQYF
cdr3_nt: TGTGCCAGCAGCCAATCTTACGGGAGCGACGAGCAGTACTTC
v_call: TRBV3-1/TRBV3-2
d_call: NA
clone_size: many
j_call: TRBJ2-7